The clone carrying this T cell receptor beta chain was detected only once. Its antigen is not identified. This sample is drawn from a study of shared clonotypes between healthy human individuals. Study-wide context: Donors were a couple of women and a few men aged 18 to 49.

The CDR3 covers 16 residues. The germline V gene has CDR1 MGHRA and CDR2 YSYEKL. V lost 0 bases and J 0 bases, leaving 10 bases between the germline ends. Study-level findings and limits: In contrast to clonotypes shared by all four donors, non-shared clonotypes had lower generation probabilities.

There were no recent acute infections or vaccinations among the donors, who were healthy HIV-negative adults. Authors' analysis steps: Without quality scores, immunoSEQ junctional reads could not be filtered like full-length reads. The repertoire was sequenced with immunoSEQ multiplex PCR; TCRdb's copy has only in-frame clones and lacks some. V and J calls and clone size are those listed in that table; D and trimming were worked out from the DNA. The sample has 850,000 to 1,200,000 clones; 70% to 80% are singletons. Sequencing was done on a sample of memory CD4+ T cells sorted from blood. Subset described: CD45RA-negative fraction. The chain carries TRBV4-1 and TRBJ2-3; D gene ambiguous. This receptor was taken from a man between 18 and 35 years old in good health. CDR3 in amino acids: CASSQEEYTSTDTQYF. The CDR3, as DNA: TGCGCCAGCAGCCAAGAGGAGTATACTAGCACAGATACGCAGTATTTT.